What follows are 15 T cell receptor beta chains derived from one specimen sequenced in a study of Ad26.COV2.S vaccination and SARS-CoV-2 variants. The method was immunoSEQ multiplex PCR; TCRdb's version includes in-frame clones alone and lacks a portion of them. Here the sample spans around 450,000 clones, about 91% being singletons. Treatment reported: 19 received Ad26.COV2.S at low or high dose, single or two shots; 5 received placebo; per-sample allocation not given. Sampling occurred on day 63 after the first vaccine or placebo injection. Sequences were derived from peripheral blood, sampled in a trial of Ad26.COV2.S vaccine versus placebo. These receptors originate from a person aged 18-60 years who received the Ad26.COV2.S COVID-19 vaccine or a placebo.

The chain uses TRBV19 and TRBJ2-1; 12 bases line up with TRBD1. V trimming: 5 bases; J trimming: 10 bases; junction bases outside the gene matches: 12. This CDR3 is built from 16 residues. Germline V gene data show CDR1 as LNHDA and CDR2 as SQIVND (reference sequence). This CDR3 reads CASSLRRDRGPREQFF. The CDR3 DNA follows: TGTGCCAGTAGTCTGCGCCGGGACAGGGGGCCACGGGAGCAGTTCTTC.

The J gene is TRBJ1-5, the V gene TRBV4-1, with a weak D call TRBD1 (6 bases). Between the trimmed V and J ends, which lost 0 bases and 2 bases, there was a span of 14 bases. The CDR3 length is 17 residues. Germline V CDR1 and CDR2: MGHRA, YSYEKL. As DNA, the CDR3 is TGCGCCAGCAGCCAAGATCCGGGGGCCTTGGGCAATCAGCCCCAGCATTTT. The encoded protein is CASSQDPGALGNQPQHF.

The genes are TRBV4-3 and TRBJ2-5, with 12 bases aligning to TRBD2. Per the germline V gene, CDR1 is LGHNA and CDR2 is YSLEER. V gave up 2 bases and J gave up 4 bases; unmatched junction bases: 5. The CDR3 length is 16 residues. The CDR3 loop reads CASSQSGLAGLETQYF. In DNA, the CDR3 is TGCGCCAGCAGCCAAAGCGGACTAGCGGGGTTAGAGACCCAGTACTTC.

This chain links TRBV4-2 with TRBJ2-5; D gene uncertain. This CDR3 region has 15 residues. Trimming cost V 4 bases and J 2 bases, with 14 bases left between them. In germline, CDR1 is LGHNA, CDR2 YNFKEQ. CDR3 amino acids: CASSPQATPQETQYF. CDR3 DNA: TGTGCCAGCAGCCCCCAGGCTACTCCTCAAGAGACCCAGTACTTC.

The chain employs TRBV2 and TRBJ1-2; a weak D match, TRBD1 (6 bases). With 5 bases removed from V and 8 bases from J, the gap between germline ends came to 21 bases. The CDR3 consists of 15 residues. CDR1 is SNHLY, CDR2 FYNNEI, per germline. As DNA, the CDR3 is TGTGCCAGCAGTCAACGGTACAGGGATCTTTGGGGCTACACCTTC. It codes for CASSQRYRDLWGYTF. The entire variable domain, with the rest obtained from reference TRBV2 and TRBJ1-2, is as follows: EPEVTQTPSHQVTQMGQEVILRCVPISNHLYFYWYRQILGQKVEFLVSFYNNEISEKSEIFDDQFSVERPDGSNFTLKIRSTKLEDSAMYFCASSQRYRDLWGYTFGSGTRLTVV.

The rearrangement links TRBV7-8 to TRBJ1-4, with D possibly matching TRBD1 (5 bases). Trimming pared 2 bases from V and 4 bases from J, leaving 11 bases between. The germline V gene has CDR1 SGHVS and CDR2 FQNEAQ. CDR3 length: 15 residues. The CDR3 is CASSLNNRNNEKLFF. As DNA, the CDR3 is TGTGCCAGCAGCTTAAATAACAGGAATAATGAAAAACTGTTTTTT.

This clone occurred a few times. This chain connects TRBV4-2 to TRBJ2-7, with D tentatively TRBD2 (6 bases). This CDR3 has 15 residues. Deletions cut 4 bases from V and 3 bases from J, with 16 bases between. Germline CDR1 LGHNA, CDR2 YNFKEQ. This CDR3 is CASSPPGEGNYEQYF. The CDR3 DNA reads TGTGCCAGCAGCCCTCCGGGGGAAGGAAACTACGAGCAGTACTTC.

This clone was seen a few times. This chain links TRBV10-3 with TRBJ2-7; no clear D gene. CDR3 length equals 12 residues. V was trimmed by 2 bases and J by 7 bases, leaving 9 bases between them. Germline CDR1 is ENHRY and CDR2 is SYGVKD. The CDR3 here is CAISEAMGEQYV. The CDR3 DNA reads TGTGCCATCAGTGAGGCGATGGGAGAGCAGTACGTC.

This chain joins TRBV7-8 and TRBJ1-1; D is unresolved. V lost 4 bases, J lost 5 bases, and 17 bases lay in between. CDR3 length: 15 amino acids. The germline V gene has CDR1 SGHVS and CDR2 FQNEAQ. The CDR3 DNA sequence: TGTGCCAGCAGCTCCGAGGGTACGGCCGGGACTGAAGCTTTCTTT. It yields the protein CASSSEGTAGTEAFF.

V is TRBV5-1 and J is TRBJ1-1; possible D gene TRBD1, 6 bases. CDR3 size: 13 residues. Trimming shortened V by 1 base and J by 7 bases, and 11 bases separated the two germline ends. Germline V gives CDR1 SGHRS, CDR2 YFSETQ. In DNA form, the CDR3 reads TGCGCCAGCAGCTTGATACCGGGACATGAAGCTTTCTTT. This codes for CASSLIPGHEAFF.

The chain combines TRBV2 with TRBJ1-2; perhaps TRBD1 as D (5 bases). Germline V lookup: CDR1 SNHLY, CDR2 FYNNEI. The CDR3 sequence is 12 residues long. V shed 6 bases and J shed 4 bases, with 9 bases lying between them. The CDR3 reads CASSDSTYGYTF. In DNA form, the CDR3 reads TGTGCCAGCAGCGACAGTACCTATGGCTACACCTTC.

The rearrangement joins TRBV3-1 (or the pseudogene TRBV3-2) to TRBJ1-4, with D possibly being TRBD1 (6 bases). In germline, CDR1 is LGHDT, CDR2 YNNKEL (reference sequence). This CDR3 has 18 amino acids. Trimming shortened V by 2 bases and J by 0 bases, and 16 bases separated the two germline ends. The CDR3 coding sequence is TGTGCCAGCAGCCAACTACAGGGAGGGATTGCAACTAATGAAAAACTGTTTTTT. Translated: CASSQLQGGIATNEKLFF.

This chain links TRBV12-3 or TRBV12-4 with TRBJ2-1; weak D call: TRBD1 (6 bases). Trimming removed 4 bases from V and 8 bases from J, with 9 bases in between. This CDR3 comprises 12 residues. The DNA of the CDR3 is TGTGCCAGCAGTTCGCAGGGGTATGAGCAGTTCTTC. Protein: CASSSQGYEQFF.

This clone was seen once. The chain has TRBV5-8 and TRBJ2-7; unclear D gene. The CDR3 sequence is 13 residues long. CDR1 SGHTS and CDR2 YDEGEE come from the germline V gene. V was shortened by 8 bases and J by 2 bases, with 14 bases between the two germline ends. The CDR3: CASEPYRAYEQYF. The CDR3, as DNA: TGTGCCAGTGAGCCGTACAGAGCCTACGAGCAGTACTTC.

The chain carries TRBV27 and TRBJ2-7; D is uncertain. CDR3 length: 13 residues. The germline V and J ends were trimmed by 6 bases and 5 bases, with 14 bases remaining between them. CDR1 and CDR2 from the germline V gene are MNHEY and SMNVEV (reference sequence). CDR3: CASSYSSMNEQYF. In DNA form, the CDR3 reads TGTGCCAGCAGCTATAGTTCCATGAACGAGCAGTACTTC.